One and the same sample provided the 32 T cell receptor beta chains below, sequenced in a study of shared clonotypes between healthy human individuals. TCRdb keeps only in-frame clones here, not all; method: immunoSEQ multiplex PCR. The data contain 2.3 million or so clones, approximately 95% of them singletons. The sequenced material came from naive CD4+ T cells from PBMCs. The subset is: CD45RA+ positively selected. Source of these receptors: a young man in good health. Some clones in this sample may be carry-over from other donors' samples.

The rearrangement joins TRBV7-7 to TRBJ2-7; possible D gene TRBD1, 6 bases. V shed 5 bases and J shed 5 bases, with 13 bases lying between them. The CDR3 is 13 residues long. The germline gives CDR1 SSHAT, CDR2 FNYEAQ (reference sequence). The CDR3 region is CASSRTGLDEQYF. The CDR3 region has the DNA TGTGCCAGCAGCAGAACAGGGTTAGACGAGCAGTACTTC.

This clone occurred once. J is TRBJ1-4 and V is TRBV15; no definite D call. The CDR3 runs 14 residues. CDR1 is LNHNV, CDR2 YYDKDF, per germline (reference sequence). V was shortened by 4 bases and J by 5 bases, with 11 bases between the two germline ends. The DNA of the CDR3 is TGTGCCACCAGCAAGGACCGAGCAAATGAAAAACTGTTTTTT. Its protein product is CATSKDRANEKLFF.

The chain is built from TRBV27 and TRBJ2-7, with a possible D match to TRBD2 (5 bases). V shed 2 bases and J shed 3 bases, with 14 bases lying between them. From germline, CDR1 is MNHEY and CDR2 SMNVEV (reference sequence). The CDR3 is 15 amino acids. The CDR3 protein is CASSLVRLGSYEQYF. CDR3 nucleotides: TGTGCCAGCAGTTTAGTCCGGCTGGGGAGCTACGAGCAGTACTTC.

V is TRBV28 and J is TRBJ1-2; 9 bases map to TRBD1. The J segment lost 6 bases and the V segment lost 5 bases, leaving 10 bases of the junction unmatched. The CDR3 consists of 15 residues. From germline, CDR1 is MDHEN and CDR2 SYDVKM. The CDR3 loop is CASSPPPTGGDGYTF. In nucleotides, the CDR3 is TGTGCCAGCAGTCCCCCCCCGACAGGGGGAGATGGCTACACCTTC.

The V gene is TRBV28, the J gene TRBJ2-4; weak D call: TRBD2 (5 bases). Per germline, CDR1 MDHEN and CDR2 SYDVKM. V was clipped by 6 bases and J by 3 bases, with 18 bases between them. CDR3 length equals 16 residues. The CDR3 loop is CASSFSKGVGKNIQYF. The CDR3 DNA reads as TGTGCCAGCAGCTTCTCAAAGGGAGTCGGCAAAAACATTCAGTACTTC.

This chain connects TRBV2 to TRBJ2-1; no clear D gene. Germline CDR1 and CDR2: SNHLY and FYNNEI. Trimming stripped 0 bases from V and 9 bases from J, with 12 bases between. The CDR3 extends over 14 amino acids. The CDR3 loop reads CASSEALPDGEQFF. CDR3 DNA: TGTGCCAGCAGTGAAGCGCTTCCAGACGGTGAGCAGTTCTTC. Looking up the rest from reference TRBV2 and TRBJ2-1 gives the full variable domain: EPEVTQTPSHQVTQMGQEVILRCVPISNHLYFYWYRQILGQKVEFLVSFYNNEISEKSEIFDDQFSVERPDGSNFTLKIRSTKLEDSAMYFCASSEALPDGEQFFGPGTRLTVL.

The rearrangement uses TRBV9 and TRBJ1-5, with D perhaps TRBD1 (5 bases). The CDR3 is made up of 16 amino acids. The germline gives CDR1 SGDLS, CDR2 YYNGEE. V was shortened by 3 bases and J by 4 bases, with 17 bases between the two germline ends. The DNA of the CDR3 is TGTGCCAGCAGCGCCGGAGTCGGGACGGGTAATCAGCCCCAGCATTTT. This translates into CASSAGVGTGNQPQHF.

The genes are TRBV19 and TRBJ2-7; D remains unclear. Trimming took off 6 bases at V and 3 bases at J, with 15 bases between the two ends. The CDR3 covers 14 residues. Germline lookup yields CDR1 LNHDA and CDR2 SQIVND (reference sequence). The CDR3 nucleotides are TGTGCCAGTAGACCGTCTGCGTCGAGCTACGAGCAGTACTTC. Translation gives CASRPSASSYEQYF.

The chain uses TRBV7-2 and TRBJ2-3; 10 bases match TRBD2. The ends lost 0 bases at V and 3 bases at J; junction bases unmatched: 6. Germline V CDR1 and CDR2: SGHTA, FQGNSA. CDR3 size: 17 residues. The CDR3 loop reads CASSLAPGLARTDTQYF. The CDR3 DNA follows: TGTGCCAGCAGCTTAGCGCCGGGACTAGCGAGGACAGATACGCAGTATTTT.

As to this clone: This sample includes further DNA sequences coding for the same CDR3. The chain recombines TRBV7-3 with TRBJ2-1, with D possibly TRBD1 on 7 matching bases. The germline V gene encodes CDR1 SGHTA and CDR2 FQGTGA. The CDR3 is 15 amino acids. Trimming cost V 3 bases and J 1 base, with 10 bases left between them. CDR3 region: CASSFSGGSYNEQFF. CDR3 DNA sequence: TGTGCCAGCAGCTTTTCAGGGGGGTCCTACAATGAGCAGTTCTTC.

The V and J genes are TRBV6-5 and TRBJ2-3; TRBD2 agrees at 13 bases. CDR1 and CDR2 (germline): MNHEY, SVGAGI. Losses at the gene ends were 6 bases for V and 5 bases for J; bases not matched to a gene: 5. This CDR3 has 15 amino acids. CDR3 protein: CASRGTSGTKDTQYF. Written as DNA, the CDR3 is TGTGCCAGCAGAGGGACTAGCGGGACAAAAGATACGCAGTATTTT.

The chain carries TRBV7-3 and TRBJ1-3; no reliable D call. V lost 2 bases and J 9 bases, leaving 11 bases between the germline ends. CDR1 and CDR2 (germline): SGHTA, FQGTGA. The CDR3 contains 13 residues. CDR3 nucleotide sequence: TGTGCCAGCAGCTTATCTCGGGATTCCACCATATATTTT. Protein: CASSLSRDSTIYF. The whole variable domain, remainder taken from reference TRBV7-3 and TRBJ1-3, is GAGVSQTPSNKVTEKGKYVELRCDPISGHTALYWYRQSLGQGPEFLIYFQGTGAADDSGLPNDRFFAVRPEGSVSTLKIQRTERGDSAVYLCASSLSRDSTIYFGEGSWLTVV.

The V call is TRBV7-2, the J call TRBJ2-3; 14 bases agree with TRBD2. The CDR3 loop spans 15 amino acids. CDR1 is SGHTA, CDR2 FQGNSA, per germline. Losses at the gene ends were 4 bases for V and 5 bases for J; bases not matched to a gene: 2. The CDR3 nucleotides are TGTGCCAGCAGCTCGACTAGCGGGAGGGTAGATACGCAGTATTTT. Translated: CASSSTSGRVDTQYF.

The genes are TRBV5-5 and TRBJ1-5; D ambiguous. CDR1 is SGHKS, CDR2 YYEKEE, per germline (reference sequence). The CDR3 covers 14 residues. The germline V and J ends were trimmed by 0 bases and 6 bases, with 10 bases remaining between them. The CDR3: CASSLAPEGQPQHF. The CDR3 DNA reads as TGTGCCAGCAGCTTGGCCCCCGAGGGTCAGCCCCAGCATTTT.

This rearrangement joins TRBV6-6 to TRBJ2-5; D is ambiguous. The CDR3 runs to 11 residues. Trimming removed 5 bases at V and 7 bases at J, with 8 bases between. Germline CDR1 MNHNY, CDR2 SVGAGI (reference sequence). The CDR3 coding sequence is TGTGCCAGCAGTACCACTGCGACCCAGTACTTC. The encoded protein is CASSTTATQYF.

The gene calls are TRBV28 and TRBJ1-3; 9 nucleotides align to TRBD1. Losses at the gene ends were 8 bases for V and 3 bases for J; bases not matched to a gene: 17. This CDR3 contains 18 residues. In germline, CDR1 is MDHEN, CDR2 SYDVKM. CDR3 DNA: TGTGCCAGCGGATACCACGTCCCGACAGGGGGGGATGGAAACACCATATATTTT. Translating gives CASGYHVPTGGDGNTIYF.

The chain employs TRBV5-1 and TRBJ1-4; a possible D gene is TRBD1 (5 bases). Deletions cut 4 bases from V and 4 bases from J, with 14 bases between. The CDR3 runs 15 residues. The germline V gene has CDR1 SGHRS and CDR2 YFSETQ. The CDR3 region has the DNA TGCGCCAGCAGCCCCACTCTCCAGGGTAATGAAAAACTGTTTTTT. Translation gives CASSPTLQGNEKLFF.

This clone was picked up a small number of times. The chain employs TRBV21-1 and TRBJ2-2; TRBD2, the table's D call, was not compared with the DNA. TRBV21-1 is a pseudogene. The CDR3 is 12 amino acids. Written as DNA, the CDR3 is TGTGCCAGCAGCAATCACGGGAAGGAGCTGTTTTTT. This encodes CASSNHGKELFF.

The chain has TRBV7-3 and TRBJ1-1; D unresolved. The CDR3 contains 13 residues. V dropped 2 bases and J dropped 1 base, with 5 bases sitting between them. Germline V lookup: CDR1 SGHTA, CDR2 FQGTGA. CDR3 DNA sequence: TGTGCCAGCAGCTTATGGCCGAACACTGAAGCTTTCTTT. Protein: CASSLWPNTEAFF.

This clone was observed a single time. The rearrangement uses TRBV28 and TRBJ1-2, with TRBD1 matching over 7 bases. Germline assignment: CDR1 MDHEN and CDR2 SYDVKM. CDR3 length: 15 amino acids. With 6 bases clipped from V and 4 bases from J, the junction kept 11 bases outside the gene matches. Here the CDR3 reads CASRVSGTAVYGYTF. For the CDR3, the DNA is TGTGCCAGCAGAGTATCCGGGACAGCAGTCTATGGCTACACCTTC.

The J gene is TRBJ2-1, the V gene TRBV5-6, with no clear D. The CDR3 has 12 residues. Trimming left V 4 bases short and J 9 bases short, with 11 bases between. CDR1 and CDR2 (germline): SGHDT, YYEEEE. The CDR3 sequence: CASSLQRGEQFF. CDR3 sequence (DNA): TGTGCCAGCAGCCTGCAGAGAGGTGAGCAGTTCTTC.

V and J are TRBV6-1 and TRBJ1-3; a weak D match, TRBD1 (6 bases). Germline values: CDR1 MNHNS, CDR2 SASEGT. CDR3 size: 17 residues. V shed 2 bases and J shed 0 bases, with 14 bases lying between them. The CDR3 coding sequence is TGTGCCAGCAGTGAATCGTTCGGGGGACACTCTGGAAACACCATATATTTT. It specifies CASSESFGGHSGNTIYF.

The chain combines TRBV6-6 with TRBJ1-5; no definite D call. This CDR3 contains 15 residues. The V gene lost 2 bases and the J gene lost 1 base, with 9 bases spanning the gap. Germline loops: CDR1 MNHNY, CDR2 SVGAGI (reference sequence). The CDR3, as DNA: TGTGCCAGCAGTTACAGGACGGGAAGCAATCAGCCCCAGCATTTT. As protein: CASSYRTGSNQPQHF.

The rearrangement joins TRBV19 to TRBJ2-4, with 14 bases matching TRBD2. The V gene end was trimmed by 5 bases and the J gene end by 8 bases; junction bases not matched to a gene: 14. CDR3 size: 18 residues. Germline CDR1 LNHDA, CDR2 SQIVND (reference sequence). The CDR3 coding sequence is TGTGCCAGTAGTTTCAAATCCCCGGGGACTAGCGGGAGCTACATTCAGTACTTC. Protein: CASSFKSPGTSGSYIQYF. Complete variable domain (other parts from reference TRBV19 and TRBJ2-4): DGGITQSPKYLFRKEGQNVTLSCEQNLNHDAMYWYRQDPGQGLRLIYYSQIVNDFQKGDIAEGYSVSREKKESFPLTVTSAQKNPTAFYLCASSFKSPGTSGSYIQYFGAGTRLSVL.

The chain couples TRBV6-4 to TRBJ2-4; 7 positions match TRBD2. Germline-derived CDR1 and CDR2 are MRHNA and SNTAGT. V dropped 3 bases and J dropped 3; count of bases not matched to a gene: 5. This CDR3 comprises 15 residues. Here the CDR3 DNA reads TGTGCCAGCAGTGAGGGGAGGGCTGGCAAAAACATTCAGTACTTC. This sequence encodes CASSEGRAGKNIQYF.

The chain employs TRBV18 and TRBJ1-2; D is ambiguous. This CDR3 contains 13 residues. The V gene lost 3 bases and the J gene lost 4 bases, with 9 bases spanning the gap. CDR1 is KGHSH and CDR2 is LQKENI in the germline V gene. The CDR3 region is CASSPDPAYGYTF. The CDR3 DNA reads as TGTGCCAGCTCACCCGATCCGGCCTATGGCTACACCTTC.

The rearrangement joins TRBV14 to TRBJ2-7; the match to TRBD2 covers 10 bases. The V segment lost 0 bases and the J segment 5 bases; nucleotides outside the gene matches: 10. Germline assignment: CDR1 SGHDN and CDR2 FVKESK. The CDR3 is 17 amino acids. The CDR3 DNA sequence: TGTGCCAGCAGCCAAGATGCAGCGGGAGGGCACCGTGACGAGCAGTACTTC. Residues: CASSQDAAGGHRDEQYF.

V gene TRBV7-9 combines with J gene TRBJ1-3, with D unclear. Per the germline V gene, CDR1 is SEHNR and CDR2 is FQNEAQ (reference sequence). The CDR3 is 15 residues long. The ends were cut back, 2 bases at V and 4 bases at J, with 12 bases in the middle. In DNA, the CDR3 is TGTGCCAGCAGCTTAATGTTTGGCAGGGGAAACACCATATATTTT. The encoded protein is CASSLMFGRGNTIYF.

This clone was seen once. This chain links TRBV7-3 with TRBJ1-1; TRBD1 aligns across 10 bases. Looked up from germline, CDR1 is SGHTA and CDR2 is FQGTGA. Losses at the gene ends were 5 bases for V and 6 bases for J; bases not matched to a gene: 3. This CDR3 has 13 residues. The CDR3 loop reads CASSADRGAEAFF. DNA for the CDR3: TGTGCCAGCAGCGCGGACAGGGGGGCTGAAGCTTTCTTT.

The rearrangement links TRBV5-6 to TRBJ1-4; TRBD1 matches 7 bases. With V trimmed by 3 bases and J by 0 bases, 5 bases remained unmatched. Per the germline V gene, CDR1 is SGHDT and CDR2 is YYEEEE. The CDR3 is made up of 16 amino acids. CDR3 residues: CASSYRDSATNEKLFF. The CDR3 bases are TGTGCCAGCAGCTACAGGGACAGCGCAACTAATGAAAAACTGTTTTTT.

This chain connects TRBV6-5 to TRBJ1-2, with D possibly matching TRBD1 (6 bases). CDR1 is MNHEY, CDR2 SVGAGI, per germline. The length of the CDR3 is 14 residues. V shed 2 bases and J shed 2 bases, with 9 bases lying between them. CDR3 protein: CASSYLGANYGYTF. The CDR3 nucleotides read TGTGCCAGCAGTTACCTGGGGGCCAACTATGGCTACACCTTC.

V gene TRBV28 combines with J gene TRBJ1-2, with 7 positions matching TRBD1. CDR3 length: 17 amino acids. Trimming at V came to 5 bases and at J to 7 bases, leaving 19 bases not matched to a gene. Germline V CDR1 and CDR2: MDHEN, SYDVKM. CDR3 nucleotide sequence: TGTGCCAGCAGTCTCCCCAGGGGGTATACCCCTTCATTTGGCTACACCTTC. It is translated as CASSLPRGYTPSFGYTF.